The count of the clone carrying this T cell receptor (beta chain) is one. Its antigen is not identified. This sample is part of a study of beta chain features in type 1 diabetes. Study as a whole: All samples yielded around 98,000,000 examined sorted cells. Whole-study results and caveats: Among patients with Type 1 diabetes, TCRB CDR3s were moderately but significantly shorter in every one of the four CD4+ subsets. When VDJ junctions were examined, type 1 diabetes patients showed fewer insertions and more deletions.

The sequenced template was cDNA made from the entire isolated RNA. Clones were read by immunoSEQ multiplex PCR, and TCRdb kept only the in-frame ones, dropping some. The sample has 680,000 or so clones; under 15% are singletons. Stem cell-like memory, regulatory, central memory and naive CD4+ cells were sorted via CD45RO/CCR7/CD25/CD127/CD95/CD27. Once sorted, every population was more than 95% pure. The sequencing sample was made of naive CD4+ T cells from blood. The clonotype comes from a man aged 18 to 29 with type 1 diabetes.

The CDR3 is CASSLAWQGRTAFF. The DNA of the CDR3 is TGTGCCAGCAGCTTAGCATGGCAGGGACGCACGGCTTTCTTT. The chain joins TRBV13 to TRBJ1-1, with TRBD1 as a possible D gene (5 bases). CDR1 is PRHDT, CDR2 FYEKMQ, per germline (reference sequence). Trimming removed 1 base at V and 11 bases at J, with 17 bases between. CDR3 length: 14 amino acids.